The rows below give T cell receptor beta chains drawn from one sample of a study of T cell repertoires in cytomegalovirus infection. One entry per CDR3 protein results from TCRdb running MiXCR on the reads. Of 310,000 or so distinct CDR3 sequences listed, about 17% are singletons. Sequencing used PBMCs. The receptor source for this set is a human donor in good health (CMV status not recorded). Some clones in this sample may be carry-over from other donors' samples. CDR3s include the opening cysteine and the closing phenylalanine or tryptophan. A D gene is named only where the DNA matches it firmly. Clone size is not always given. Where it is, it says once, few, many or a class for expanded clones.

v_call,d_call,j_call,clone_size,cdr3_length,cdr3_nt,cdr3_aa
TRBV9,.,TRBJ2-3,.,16,TGTGCCAGCAGCTTCCGGACTATATCTAGCACAGATACGCAGTATTTT,CASSFRTISSTDTQYF
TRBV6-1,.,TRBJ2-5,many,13,TGTGCCAGCAGAAAGGACAAGCGCGAGACCCAGTACTTC,CASRKDKRETQYF
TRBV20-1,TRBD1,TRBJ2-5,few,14,TGCAGTGCTCTGGGACAGGCGCCGAAAGAGACCCAGTACTTC,CSALGQAPKETQYF
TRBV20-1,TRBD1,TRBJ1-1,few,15,TGCAGTGCTGGGGGGACAGGGGGCATGTTTGGGGAAGCTTTCTTT,CSAGGTGGMFGEAFF
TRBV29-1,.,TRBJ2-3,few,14,TGCAGCGCCGGAGGGCGGGCGGGCACAGATACGCAGTATTTT,CSAGGRAGTDTQYF
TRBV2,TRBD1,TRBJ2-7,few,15,TGTGCCAGCAGGGACCCGGGACAGGGGGATGCCGAGCAGTACTTC,CASRDPGQGDAEQYF
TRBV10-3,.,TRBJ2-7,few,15,TGTGCCATCAGTGATGTTGGCGGCAAGTCCTACGAGCAGTACTTC,CAISDVGGKSYEQYF
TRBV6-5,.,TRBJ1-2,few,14,TGTGCCAGCAGTTACTCGCGCGGAGGGGGTGGCTACACCTTC,CASSYSRGGGGYTF
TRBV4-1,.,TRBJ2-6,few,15,TGCGCCAGCAGCCAAGTGGGTGGTGGGGCCAACGTCCTGACTTTC,CASSQVGGGANVLTF
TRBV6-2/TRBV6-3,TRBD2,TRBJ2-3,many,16,TGTGCCAGCAGGAAGGGACTAGCGGGATCCACAGATACGCAGTATTTT,CASRKGLAGSTDTQYF
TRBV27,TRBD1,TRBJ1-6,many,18,TGTGCCAGCAGTTTATCGGGTCAGACAGGGGGCTATAATTCACCCCTCCACTTT,CASSLSGQTGGYNSPLHF
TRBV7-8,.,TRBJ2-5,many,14,TGTGCCAGCAGCTTATTTCCAGGTCAAGAGACCCAGTACTTC,CASSLFPGQETQYF
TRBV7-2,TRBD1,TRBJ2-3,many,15,TGTGCCAGCAGCTCTAGGGACAGAACCACAGATACGCAGTATTTT,CASSSRDRTTDTQYF
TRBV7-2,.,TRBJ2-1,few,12,TGTGCCAGCAGCAGACTCGTAAATGAGCAGTTCTTC,CASSRLVNEQFF
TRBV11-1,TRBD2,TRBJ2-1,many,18,TGTGCCAGCAGCCGAGGGACTAGCGGGACCAGCTCCTACAATGAGCAGTTCTTC,CASSRGTSGTSSYNEQFF
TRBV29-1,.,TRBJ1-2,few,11,TGCAGCGTGGAGCACGCGATCGGCTACACCTTC,CSVEHAIGYTF
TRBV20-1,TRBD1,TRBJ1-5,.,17,TGCAGTGCGGGATCCGGTGGACAGGGGACGAGCAATCAGCCCCAGCATTTT,CSAGSGGQGTSNQPQHF
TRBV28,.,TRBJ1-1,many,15,TGTGCCAGCAGTTTTCCATATGAGGCTGACACTGAAGCTTTCTTT,CASSFPYEADTEAFF
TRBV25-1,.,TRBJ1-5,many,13,TGTGCCAGCAGTGGGACAGGCAATCAGCCCCAGCATTTT,CASSGTGNQPQHF
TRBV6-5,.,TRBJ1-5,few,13,TGTGCCAGCAGTTACGACACTGATCAGCCCCAGCATTTT,CASSYDTDQPQHF
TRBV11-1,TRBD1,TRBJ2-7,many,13,TGTGCCAGCAGCTCAGGACAGGGGCTCGAGCAGTACTTC,CASSSGQGLEQYF
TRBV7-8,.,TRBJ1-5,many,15,TGTGCCAGCAGCTTAGCGGGGGGAGTCGACCAGCCCCAGCATTTT,CASSLAGGVDQPQHF
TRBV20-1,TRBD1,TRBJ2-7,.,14,TGCAGTGCTAGGACCCGGGACAGAAACTACGAGCAGTACTTC,CSARTRDRNYEQYF
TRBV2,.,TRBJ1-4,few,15,TGTGCCAGCAGGCTTACGGCAGCCGACAATGAAAAACTGTTTTTT,CASRLTAADNEKLFF
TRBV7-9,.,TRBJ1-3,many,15,TGTGCCAGCAGCTTAGCGCCATACTCTGGAAACACCATATATTTT,CASSLAPYSGNTIYF
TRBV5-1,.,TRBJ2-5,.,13,TGCGCCAGCAGCTATGAGGGGATGGAGACCCAGTACTTC,CASSYEGMETQYF
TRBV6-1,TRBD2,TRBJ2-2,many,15,TGTGCCAGCAGTGGACTAGCGGGGGACACCGGGGAGCTGTTTTTT,CASSGLAGDTGELFF
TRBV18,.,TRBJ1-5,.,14,TGTGCCAGCTCACCAACAGGGTGGAATCAGCCCCAGCATTTT,CASSPTGWNQPQHF
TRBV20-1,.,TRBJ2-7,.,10,TGCAGTGCGACACTCCACGAGCAGTACTTC,CSATLHEQYF
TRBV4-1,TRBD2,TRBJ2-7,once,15,TGCGCCAGCAGCCAGACCGGGACTAGCGCCCTCGAGCAGTACTTC,CASSQTGTSALEQYF